This entry concerns a single T cell receptor (beta chain). The data are from a study of blood T cell repertoires in COVID-19. Study details: The study drew acute and convalescent COVID-19 samples from the United States, Italy and Spain. The analysed material was cDNA or gDNA that came from T cells, B-cell-depleted T cells, or PBMCs.

Assay used: immunoSEQ multiplex PCR; TCRdb lists only in-frame clones, some missing. The repertoire holds around 100,000 clones, with 85% as singletons. The specimen sequenced was peripheral blood. The TCR comes from a human donor in a cohort sampled during active COVID-19.

CDR3 region: CASSLKSSGLWGRRETQYF. In DNA form, the CDR3 reads TGTGCCAGCAGTTTAAAAAGTAGCGGGTTGTGGGGGCGCAGAGAGACCCAGTACTTC. V gene TRBV6-2 or TRBV6-3 combines with J gene TRBJ2-5; D may be TRBD2 (7 bases). Germline V gene sequence: CDR1 MNHEY, CDR2 SVGEGT. Trimming took 4 bases from V and 4 from J, leaving 28 bases between them. The CDR3 runs to 19 residues.